These 28 T cell receptor beta chains share one sample of origin, sequenced in a study of T-cell reconstitution after alpha-beta-depleted transplantation in children. During its preparation, the TCRbeta library received unique molecular identifiers. TCRdb re-called the PCR reads with MiXCR, one entry per CDR3 protein. Seen here are hundreds of thousands of distinct CDR3 sequences, under 20% observed once, and the top ten hold roughly 5%. The starting material was PBMCs, mostly from graft donor cells, obtained 360 days after TCRalphabeta/CD19-depleted stem cell transplant. These receptors were obtained from a male patient aged 10 to 17 who had a stem cell transplant for acute lymphoblastic leukemia, so the T cells may come from the graft donor.

In its sample, this clonotype was seen many times. At one boundary the junction diverges from the germline segment, which might be a read error. The chain recombines TRBV5-1 with TRBJ1-1; D possibly corresponds to TRBD1 (5 bases). There are 13 residues in the CDR3. Germline CDR1 SGHRS, CDR2 YFSETQ. The CDR3 bases are TGTGCCAGCAGTTTCGGGGGAGACACTGAAGCTTTCTTT. It translates to CASSFGGDTEAFF.

The chain couples TRBV5-1 to TRBJ1-1; possible D gene TRBD1, 6 bases. V lost 0 bases and J 8 bases, leaving 17 bases between the germline ends. The germline V gene has CDR1 SGHRS and CDR2 YFSETQ. The CDR3 is 15 amino acids. The CDR3 DNA reads TGCGCCAGCAGCTTGGAGTGGGGGGGCGCGGGAGAAGCTTTCTTT. This encodes CASSLEWGGAGEAFF.

This chain uses TRBV7-9 with TRBJ2-7; D ambiguous. CDR3 length equals 13 residues. The germline gives CDR1 SEHNR, CDR2 FQNEAQ (reference sequence). Trimming shortened V by 1 base and J by 3 bases, and 7 bases separated the two germline ends. Here the CDR3 reads CASSLVSVYEQYF. The CDR3 region has the DNA TGTGCCAGCAGCTTAGTCTCTGTCTACGAGCAGTACTTC.

The chain couples TRBV9 to TRBJ2-2; TRBD1 aligns across 9 bases. CDR3 length: 17 amino acids. CDR1 is SGDLS and CDR2 is YYNGEE in the germline V gene. Losses at the gene ends were 3 bases for V and 0 bases for J; bases not matched to a gene: 6. The CDR3 here is CASSETRTGANTGELFF. The CDR3 nucleotides read TGTGCCAGCAGCGAGACTCGGACAGGGGCGAACACCGGGGAGCTGTTTTTT.

V and J are TRBV5-1 and TRBJ2-5, with 12 bases lining up with TRBD2. The CDR3 spans 19 residues. Germline V gives CDR1 SGHRS, CDR2 YFSETQ. V shed 4 bases and J 4 bases; nucleotides not matched to a gene: 17. CDR3 amino acids: CASSRPSGRASILRETQYF. The CDR3 DNA reads TGCGCCAGCAGCCGACCTAGCGGGAGGGCCTCCATTCTCCGAGAGACCCAGTACTTC.

This clonotype has only a few counts. The chain carries TRBV20-1 and TRBJ2-5; either TRBD1 or TRBD2 may fit D (5 bases each). Trimming removed 2 bases from V and 5 bases from J, with 27 bases in between. The CDR3 contains 18 residues. Germline CDR1 is DFQATT and CDR2 is SNEGSKA (reference sequence). In DNA, the CDR3 is TGCAGTGCTAGATTGCCCCGCCCCAGTCCGGGCGAGGGGGAGACCCAGTACTTC. Translating it yields CSARLPRPSPGEGETQYF.

The chain combines TRBV5-1 with TRBJ2-1; 8 positions match TRBD2. V shed 1 base and J 8 bases; nucleotides not matched to a gene: 17. The CDR3 is 18 amino acids. Germline assignment: CDR1 SGHRS and CDR2 YFSETQ. The CDR3 protein is CASSLLRTGGGQRDEQFF. CDR3 DNA: TGCGCCAGCAGCTTGTTGCGAACCGGGGGGGGCCAAAGGGATGAGCAGTTCTTC. The variable domain in full, completed from reference TRBV5-1 and TRBJ2-1, reads KAGVTQTPRYLIKTRGQQVTLSCSPISGHRSVSWYQQTPGQGLQFLFEYFSETQRNKGNFPGRFSGRQFSNSRSEMNVSTLELGDSALYLCASSLLRTGGGQRDEQFFGPGTRLTVL.

The V gene is TRBV14, the J gene TRBJ1-3; D uncertain. The CDR3 extends over 15 amino acids. Germline CDR1 SGHDN, CDR2 FVKESK. The ends were cut back, 0 bases at V and 4 bases at J, with 10 bases in the middle. Here the CDR3 reads CASSQDPPPGNTIYF. CDR3 nucleotides: TGTGCCAGCAGCCAAGATCCACCGCCCGGAAACACCATATATTTT.

This clonotype occurred a few times. The CDR3 DNA reads as TGTGCCAGCAGCAAGACCGGGACTAGCGGTATTTACAATGAGCAGTTCTTC. This codes for CASSKTGTSGIYNEQFF. This chain joins TRBV7-8 and TRBJ2-1, with 11 bases that match TRBD2. This CDR3 spans 17 amino acids. In germline, CDR1 is SGHVS, CDR2 FQNEAQ. V was clipped by 5 bases and J by 4 bases; unmatched bases: 10.

The chain employs TRBV5-1 and TRBJ2-5, with D possibly matching TRBD1 (5 bases). This CDR3 is built from 14 residues. Germline CDR1 SGHRS, CDR2 YFSETQ. Trimming removed 0 bases at V and 3 bases at J, with 9 bases between. CDR3 in amino acids: CASSLGRREETQYF. As DNA, the CDR3 is TGCGCCAGCAGCTTGGGGCGCAGGGAAGAGACCCAGTACTTC.

This chain connects TRBV7-9 to TRBJ1-1, with a weak D call TRBD1 (6 bases). The CDR3 sequence is 11 residues long. CDR1 is SEHNR, CDR2 FQNEAQ, per germline (reference sequence). CDR3 loop: CASAGASEAFF. The CDR3 region has the DNA TGTGCTTCCGCAGGGGCGAGTGAAGCTTTCTTT.

This chain uses TRBV4-1 with TRBJ2-1; TRBD2 matches at 7 bases. Germline V CDR1 and CDR2: MGHRA, YSYEKL. There are 16 residues in the CDR3. Trimming at V came to 2 bases and at J to 6 bases, leaving 10 bases not matched to a gene. The CDR3, as DNA: TGCGCCAGCAGCCAAATCTCATCCGGGACTACCAATGAGCAGTTCTTC. Translation: CASSQISSGTTNEQFF.

This clonotype has just a few counts. The chain combines TRBV5-1 with TRBJ2-7; TRBD1 matches 9 bases. The CDR3 covers 16 residues. V shed 0 bases and J 3 bases; nucleotides not matched to a gene: 7. The V gene's germline CDR1 is SGHRS and CDR2 YFSETQ. CDR3 in DNA: TGCGCCAGCAGCTTGGCCCCCGGGACAGGGCTCTACGAGCAGTACTTC. Translated: CASSLAPGTGLYEQYF.

The chain combines TRBV12-3 or TRBV12-4 with TRBJ2-6; TRBD1 agrees at 11 bases. The J segment lost 1 base and the V segment lost 1 base, leaving 9 bases of the junction unmatched. The CDR3 has 20 residues. CDR3 DNA sequence: TGTGCCAGCAGTTTAGGCCCTCGGGACAGGGGGTCGTCTGGGGCCAACGTCCTGACTTTC. Its protein is CASSLGPRDRGSSGANVLTF.

Of note for this clonotype: Just one base apart from a much larger clone, this may be a read error. Here the CDR3 DNA reads TGCAGTGCTCCTATCAAGCAGGGTCCGCCCCAGCATTTT. It specifies CSAPIKQGPPQHF. This chain joins TRBV20-1 and TRBJ1-5; TRBD1 might be the D (5 bases). V lost 5 bases and J 9 bases, leaving 17 bases between the germline ends. The CDR3 totals 13 residues. Germline CDR1 is DFQATT and CDR2 is SNEGSKA (reference sequence).

This sequence joins TRBV5-1 and TRBJ2-3; the D is unclear. The CDR3 has 12 residues. Germline values: CDR1 SGHRS, CDR2 YFSETQ. V lost 0 bases, J lost 10 bases, and 9 bases lay in between. The CDR3 loop reads CASSLDWYAQYF. CDR3 DNA: TGCGCCAGCAGCTTGGATTGGTACGCGCAGTATTTT.

This clonotype was detected a few times. The chain has TRBV19 and TRBJ2-3; D ambiguous. CDR3 length equals 13 residues. V lost 4 bases and J lost 2, with 7 bases in between. Germline CDR1 LNHDA, CDR2 SQIVND (reference sequence). CDR3 amino acids: CASSTVPTDTQYF. CDR3 in DNA: TGTGCCAGTAGTACCGTCCCCACAGATACGCAGTATTTT.

The chain employs TRBV12-3 or TRBV12-4 and TRBJ1-2; the match to TRBD1 covers 7 bases. This CDR3 is 13 amino acids long. J lost 8 bases, V lost 7 bases, and 10 bases had no gene match. The CDR3 DNA reads as TGTGCCAGCACCAATCCCGGACAGGTGGGCTACACCTTC. Residues: CASTNPGQVGYTF.

This clonotype was detected a few times. DNA of the CDR3: TGTGCCAGCAGTGCCCCCCTGGGGAGGGGGAGCTCCTACAATGAGCAGTTCTTC. This encodes CASSAPLGRGSSYNEQFF. The rearrangement links TRBV25-1 to TRBJ2-1; perhaps TRBD2 as D (7 bases). V was shortened by 4 bases and J by 0 bases, with 19 bases between the two germline ends. This CDR3 has 18 amino acids. Germline lookup yields CDR1 MGHDK and CDR2 SYGVNS.

A few counts support this clonotype. The CDR3 sequence is CASSLGAGSEQYF. CDR3 nucleotide sequence: TGTGCCAGCTCACTAGGGGCTGGATCCGAGCAGTACTTC. The V and J genes are TRBV18 and TRBJ2-7; D is possibly TRBD1 (5 bases). V was trimmed by 4 bases and J by 6 bases, leaving 13 bases between them. Germline V CDR1 and CDR2: KGHSH, LQKENI. This CDR3 region has 13 residues.

This clonotype was observed a few times. CDR3 residues: CSSNYEQFF. DNA of the CDR3: TGCAGTTCGAATTATGAGCAGTTCTTC. The chain couples TRBV20-1 to TRBJ2-1; D gene unclear. Germline values: CDR1 DFQATT, CDR2 SNEGSKA (reference sequence). CDR3 length: 9 amino acids. V gave up 8 bases and J gave up 8 bases, with 7 bases separating them.

The V call is TRBV7-8, the J call TRBJ2-1; 11 bases are shared with TRBD2. This CDR3 region has 15 residues. The junction had 7 bases not matched to a gene; V was cut back by 7 bases and J by 5 bases. The germline V gene has CDR1 SGHVS and CDR2 FQNEAQ. CDR3 sequence reads: CASTQGLADHNEQFF. The CDR3 DNA sequence: TGTGCCAGCACCCAGGGACTAGCGGACCACAATGAGCAGTTCTTC.

The chain recombines TRBV7-8 with TRBJ2-2; 7 nucleotides line up with TRBD2. The CDR3 contains 15 residues. Germline V gene lookup returns CDR1 SGHVS and CDR2 FQNEAQ. V trimming: 4 bases; J trimming: 5 bases; junction bases outside the gene matches: 7. CDR3 region: CASSSTGGETGELFF. CDR3 nucleotides: TGTGCCAGCAGCTCAACGGGGGGAGAGACCGGGGAGCTGTTTTTT. Combining the CDR3 with reference TRBV7-8 and TRBJ2-2 gives the whole variable domain GAGVSQSPRYKVAKRGQDVALRCDPISGHVSLFWYQQALGQGPEFLTYFQNEAQLDKSGLPSDRFFAERPEGSVSTLKIQRTQQEDSAVYLCASSSTGGETGELFFGEGSRLTVL.

The V and J genes are TRBV6-5 and TRBJ2-2; D not certain. Germline V gene data show CDR1 as MNHEY and CDR2 as SVGAGI. This CDR3 contains 11 residues. V lost 5 bases and J lost 8, with 6 bases in between. The CDR3 region is CASSTRGELFF. The CDR3 nucleotides read TGTGCCAGCAGTACACGTGGGGAGCTGTTTTTT.

This clonotype came up a few times. J is TRBJ2-1 and V is TRBV20-1, with D possibly TRBD2 on 5 matching bases. The ends were cut back, 3 bases at V and 5 bases at J, with 11 bases in the middle. Germline V gene sequence: CDR1 DFQATT, CDR2 SNEGSKA (reference sequence). The CDR3 has 13 residues. CDR3 DNA: TGCAGTGCTAGCCCCCGGGGTCACAATGAGCAGTTCTTC. Translating it yields CSASPRGHNEQFF.

V usage is TRBV18 and J usage is TRBJ1-1; 7 bases fit TRBD1. V shed 0 bases, J shed 0 bases, and the junction held 4 bases outside the gene matches. In germline, CDR1 is KGHSH, CDR2 LQKENI. This CDR3 has 16 amino acids. In DNA form, the CDR3 reads TGTGCCAGCTCACCACCGAGGGGGCGGATGAACACTGAAGCTTTCTTT. It yields the protein CASSPPRGRMNTEAFF. The variable domain in full, with the rest retrieved from reference TRBV18 and TRBJ1-1, is NAGVMQNPRHLVRRRGQEARLRCSPMKGHSHVYWYRQLPEEGLKFMVYLQKENIIDESGMPKERFSAEFPKEGPSILRIQQVVRGDSAAYFCASSPPRGRMNTEAFFGQGTRLTVV.

The V and J genes are TRBV29-1 and TRBJ1-5; weak D call: TRBD1 (6 bases). Trimming took off 1 base at V and 7 bases at J, with 14 bases between the two ends. Germline values: CDR1 SQVTM, CDR2 ANQGSEA. This CDR3 is 14 amino acids long. The CDR3 sequence is CSVEGPGVAQPQHF. The DNA of the CDR3 is TGCAGCGTTGAAGGCCCAGGGGTGGCACAGCCCCAGCATTTT. Full variable domain (missing parts from reference TRBV29-1 and TRBJ1-5): SAVISQKPSRDICQRGTSLTIQCQVDSQVTMMFWYRQQPGQSLTLIATANQGSEATYESGFVIDKFPISRPNLTFSTLTVSNMSPEDSSIYLCSVEGPGVAQPQHFGDGTRLSIL.

The chain employs TRBV9 and TRBJ2-1; 11 positions agree with TRBD2. The V gene's germline CDR1 is SGDLS and CDR2 YYNGEE. V lost 2 bases to trimming and J lost 10 bases; unmatched junction nucleotides: 11. The CDR3 has 16 amino acids. CDR3 sequence: CASSVWLAGGPSEQFF. In DNA, the CDR3 is TGTGCCAGCAGCGTCTGGCTAGCGGGAGGACCATCCGAGCAGTTCTTC.